This T cell receptor (beta chain) came from a study of OX40 agonist ivuxolimab in advanced cancers. Points from the study as a whole: CD8+ T cells (on average) carried more expanded clones than CD4+ T cells.

The CDR3 length is 15 residues. The V gene's germline CDR1 is SGHRS and CDR2 YFSETQ. V was clipped by 2 bases and J by 1 base, with 11 bases between them. Concerning this clone itself: The antigen is unknown.

Some clones are missing from TCRdb's copy, which holds only in-frame ones; the method was immunoSEQ multiplex PCR. The sample records about 86,000 clones, approximately 88% being singletons. The chain has TRBV5-1 and TRBJ2-3, with D perhaps TRBD1 or TRBD2 (5 bases each). The material sequenced was CD4+ or CD8+ T cells sorted from blood, taken in a trial of the OX40 agonist ivuxolimab. The source of this sequence is an adult with an advanced solid tumor such as melanoma, head and neck, liver or kidney cancer. The CDR3 nucleotides are TGCGCCAGCAGCTTTCAGAGGGGAGGCACAGATACGCAGTATTTT. Residues: CASSFQRGGTDTQYF.